The next 3 T cell receptor beta chains were all read from a single sample in a study of regulatory T cells in long-lasting Graves disease. In building TCR beta libraries, iRepertoire HTBI primers were used together with Arm-PCR of CDR3 regions. From the multiplex PCR reads, TCRdb called clonotypes with MiXCR, one entry per CDR3 protein. This table holds 350,000 to 450,000 distinct CDR3 sequences, roughly 20% found once. Time point defined: persistent/refractory GD, antithyroid drugs over 5 years with positive TRAb. The TCR library was prepared using RNA isolated from PBMCs. The sequencing used peripheral blood mononuclear cells (PBMCs), collected when the disease was refractory, from a patient treated with antithyroid drugs. The receptors derive from a female donor with Graves disease.

Ten or more counts support this clonotype. The V gene is TRBV2, the J gene TRBJ1-2; D uncertain. In germline, CDR1 is SNHLY, CDR2 FYNNEI. The CDR3 length is 12 residues. Trimming removed 6 bases at V and 7 bases at J, with 12 bases between. In nucleotides, the CDR3 is TGTGCCAGCAGCCTCCCCCCGGGTGGCTACACCTTC. Amino acids: CASSLPPGGYTF.

This clonotype appeared a few times. The chain links TRBV20-1 to TRBJ2-2; possibly TRBD2 for D (6 bases). Germline V gives CDR1 DFQATT, CDR2 SNEGSKA (reference sequence). With 3 bases removed from V and 7 bases from J, the gap between germline ends came to 18 bases. The CDR3 sequence is 15 residues long. The CDR3 DNA follows: TGCAGTGCTAGTAAGGCGGGACGATTCGTCGGGGAGCTGTTTTTT. Residues: CSASKAGRFVGELFF.

This rearrangement joins TRBV12-3 or TRBV12-4 to TRBJ2-1; D gene unclear. Trimming removed 5 bases at V and 0 bases at J, with 17 bases between. This CDR3 contains 17 residues. CDR3 sequence: CASSPRTSDLSYNEQFF. CDR3 sequence (DNA): TGTGCCAGCAGTCCTCGGACCTCCGATCTCTCCTACAATGAGCAGTTCTTC.